This entry lists 3 T cell receptor beta chains sequenced from one sample in a study of T cells in Graves' hyperthyroidism and ophthalmopathy. TCR beta CDR3 regions were amplified from RNA. With the HTBI primer set, the TCR CDR3 went through a first round of RT-PCR. TCRdb reprocessed the multiplex PCR reads via MiXCR and lists one record per CDR3 protein. The sample comprises 500,000 or so distinct CDR3 sequences, about 16% of which are singletons, and less than 30% rests with the top ten. Source material: blood. All receptors come from a woman aged 30 to 39 with Graves' ophthalmopathy.

The V gene is TRBV19, the J gene TRBJ2-5; a possible D gene is TRBD2 (5 bases). V lost 5 bases to trimming and J lost 4 bases, with 14 bases between them. Germline CDR1 and CDR2: LNHDA and SQIVND (reference sequence). This CDR3 has 14 amino acids. The CDR3 sequence: CASSHRGGGETQYF. In nucleotides, the CDR3 is TGTGCCAGTAGTCACCGGGGTGGTGGAGAGACCCAGTACTTC. Looking up the rest from reference TRBV19 and TRBJ2-5 gives the full variable domain: DGGITQSPKYLFRKEGQNVTLSCEQNLNHDAMYWYRQDPGQGLRLIYYSQIVNDFQKGDIAEGYSVSREKKESFPLTVTSAQKNPTAFYLCASSHRGGGETQYFGPGTRLLVL.

The V and J genes are TRBV6-6 and TRBJ1-4; maybe TRBD1 (5 bases). This CDR3 spans 14 amino acids. Trimming took 2 bases from V and 6 from J, leaving 10 bases between them. Germline CDR1 MNHNY, CDR2 SVGAGI (reference sequence). In DNA form, the CDR3 reads TGTGCCAGCAGTTACAACGGGGCGGATGAAAAACTGTTTTTT. It translates to CASSYNGADEKLFF.

This clonotype was seen many times. The gene calls are TRBV28 and TRBJ1-4, with 7 bases fitting TRBD1. The CDR3 length is 18 residues. V trimming: 3 bases; J trimming: 0 bases; junction bases outside the gene matches: 10. Germline loops: CDR1 MDHEN, CDR2 SYDVKM. DNA of the CDR3: TGTGCCAGCAGTTTCCTCAGGGGGGGGAGGACAACTAATGAAAAACTGTTTTTT. Protein: CASSFLRGGRTTNEKLFF.